This T cell receptor beta chain was sequenced during a study of blood T cell repertoires in COVID-19. Study-wide context: Specimens from acute and convalescent COVID-19 originated in the United States, Italy and Spain. PBMCs, B-cell-depleted T cells, or T cells were the source of the cDNA or gDNA that made up the material.

After removal of 9 bases from V and 0 bases from J, the junction contained 9 bases not matched to a gene. Germline CDR1 reads LNHDA; CDR2 reads SQIVND (reference sequence). The CDR3 covers 15 residues. Seattle patients were enrolled during active infection and followed longitudinally. Per the original methods: Nucleated cell number was recorded as an estimate derived from reference gene primer amplification. This table comes from immunoSEQ multiplex PCR, and its TCRdb copy is limited to in-frame clones, with some not included. V and J calls and clone size are as listed in that table; D and trimming were resolved from the DNA. The table records a few hundred thousand clones, around four fifths of them present only once.

The sample comprised peripheral blood. This TCR derives from a woman at least 80 years old with COVID-19, enrolled during active disease. V and J are TRBV19 and TRBJ2-3; 7 nucleotides line up with TRBD2. The CDR3 DNA reads TGTGCCAGCGGGACTACTCGTTCTAGCACAGATACGCAGTATTTT. Residues: CASGTTRSSTDTQYF.